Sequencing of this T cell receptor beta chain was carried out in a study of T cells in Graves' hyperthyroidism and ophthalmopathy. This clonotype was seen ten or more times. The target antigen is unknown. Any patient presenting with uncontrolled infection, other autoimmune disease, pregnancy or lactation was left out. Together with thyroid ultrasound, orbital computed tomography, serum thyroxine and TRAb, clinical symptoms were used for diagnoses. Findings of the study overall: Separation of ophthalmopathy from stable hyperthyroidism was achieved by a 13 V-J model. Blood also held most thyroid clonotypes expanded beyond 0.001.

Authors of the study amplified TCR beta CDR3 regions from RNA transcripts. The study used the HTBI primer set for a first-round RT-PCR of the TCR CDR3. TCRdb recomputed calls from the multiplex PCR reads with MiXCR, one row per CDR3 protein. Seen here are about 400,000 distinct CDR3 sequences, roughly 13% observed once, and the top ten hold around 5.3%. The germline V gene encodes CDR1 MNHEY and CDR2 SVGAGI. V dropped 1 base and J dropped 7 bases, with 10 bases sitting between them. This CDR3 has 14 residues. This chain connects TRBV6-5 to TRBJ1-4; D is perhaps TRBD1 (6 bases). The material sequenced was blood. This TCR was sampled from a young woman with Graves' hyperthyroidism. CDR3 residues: CASSYFSTGEKLFF. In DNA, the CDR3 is TGTGCCAGCAGTTACTTCTCGACAGGTGAAAAACTGTTTTTT.